This section outlines one TCR beta chain sequence together with its context. These data belong to a study of control samples from healthy donors and cancer patients. Repertoires were generated with immunoSEQ multiplex PCR, while TCRdb's copy carries only in-frame clones and drops some. Of roughly 180,000 clones in the sample, approximately 94% were seen once. V gave up 5 bases and J gave up 4 bases, with 11 bases separating them. In germline, CDR1 is SEHNR, CDR2 FQNEAQ (reference sequence). CDR3 length equals 13 residues. This receptor was taken from a young woman in good health. V usage is TRBV7-9 and J usage is TRBJ1-2; D not certain. The source material was blood. CDR3 bases: TGTGCCAGCAGCACCCGGGATACCTATGGCTACACCTTC. It codes for CASSTRDTYGYTF.